The 15 T cell receptor beta chains below all came from one sample that was sequenced in a study of T cells in Graves' hyperthyroidism and ophthalmopathy. Amplification of TCR beta CDR3 regions used RNA as the template. Researchers ran a first-round RT-PCR on the TCR CDR3 using the HTBI primer set. TCRdb passed the multiplex PCR reads through MiXCR, listing each CDR3 protein once. The repertoire holds fewer than 900,000 distinct CDR3 sequences, with 15% to 20% as singletons. The sequenced sample was blood. All receptors derive from a man younger than 35 with Graves' hyperthyroidism.

The chain couples TRBV30 to TRBJ2-7, with a tentative D call TRBD2 (6 bases). Deletions cut 1 base from V and 0 bases from J, with 16 bases between. The CDR3 spans 16 residues. Germline V gives CDR1 GTSNPN, CDR2 SVGIG (reference sequence). The CDR3 loop reads CAWSGTGRDVSYEQYF. In DNA form, the CDR3 reads TGTGCCTGGAGTGGGACCGGGCGGGACGTCTCCTACGAGCAGTACTTC.

This clonotype appeared many times. The CDR3 spells CASSLRGWDQPQHF. Written as DNA, the CDR3 is TGTGCCAGCAGCTTACGGGGGTGGGATCAGCCCCAGCATTTT. V gene TRBV13 combines with J gene TRBJ1-5; D is possibly TRBD1 (5 bases). CDR3 length: 14 amino acids. The germline CDR1 and CDR2 sequences are PRHDT and FYEKMQ (reference sequence). With 2 bases removed from V and 5 bases from J, the gap between germline ends came to 10 bases.

This clonotype showed up many times. The chain joins TRBV7-2 to TRBJ2-7, with a possible D match to TRBD2 (6 bases). CDR3 size: 16 residues. Trimming removed 1 base at V and 0 bases at J, with 13 bases between. Germline lookup yields CDR1 SGHTA and CDR2 FQGNSA. CDR3 residues: CASSLEAGIFSYEQYF. CDR3 bases: TGTGCCAGCAGCTTAGAAGCGGGCATCTTCTCCTACGAGCAGTACTTC.

This clonotype was found many times. V gene TRBV28 combines with J gene TRBJ2-7; TRBD2 agrees at 12 bases. The CDR3 covers 15 residues. Trimming cost V 7 bases and J 4 bases; bases outside gene matches: 8. Germline loops: CDR1 MDHEN, CDR2 SYDVKM. In DNA form, the CDR3 reads TGTGCCAGCACCTTGACTAGCGGGAGATTGTACGAGCAGTACTTC. Translation: CASTLTSGRLYEQYF. Full variable domain (missing parts from reference TRBV28 and TRBJ2-7): DVKVTQSSRYLVKRTGEKVFLECVQDMDHENMFWYRQDPGLGLRLIYFSYDVKMKEKGDIPEGYSVSREKKERFSLILESASTNQTSMYLCASTLTSGRLYEQYFGPGTRLTVT.

The chain has TRBV12-3 or TRBV12-4 and TRBJ1-3, with D possibly TRBD1 on 5 matching bases. CDR3 size: 16 residues. Trimming took 7 bases from V and 8 from J, leaving 24 bases between them. CDR3 protein: CASIVGTLTGPHTIYF. In DNA, the CDR3 is TGTGCCAGCATAGTCGGGACCTTAACGGGCCCTCACACCATATATTTT.

The table lists this clonotype with many counts. This chain links TRBV12-3 or TRBV12-4 with TRBJ1-2; a possible D gene is TRBD1 (5 bases). Trimming took 8 bases from V and 4 from J, leaving 17 bases between them. This CDR3 has 14 residues. CDR3 protein: CASFSPQGLYGYTF. In DNA, the CDR3 is TGTGCCAGCTTCTCGCCGCAGGGTCTCTATGGCTACACCTTC.

This clonotype was seen ten or more times. This chain joins TRBV6-1 and TRBJ2-7; 13 bases map to TRBD2. The CDR3 runs to 15 residues. V was clipped by 4 bases and J by 5 bases; unmatched bases: 5. Germline assignment: CDR1 MNHNS and CDR2 SASEGT. Here the CDR3 DNA reads TGTGCCAGCAGTGGACTAGCGGGAGGCATGCACGAGCAGTACTTC. It translates to CASSGLAGGMHEQYF.

This clonotype was counted many times. The rearrangement uses TRBV11-3 and TRBJ2-5, with D perhaps matching TRBD1 (6 bases). The CDR3 spans 14 residues. Trimming took 6 bases from V and 0 from J, leaving 11 bases between them. CDR1 is SGHNT and CDR2 is YENEEA in the germline V gene. CDR3 loop: CASSQDSNQETQYF. The CDR3 region has the DNA TGTGCCAGCAGTCAGGACAGTAACCAAGAGACCCAGTACTTC.

There are many counts of this clonotype. The chain carries TRBV29-1 and TRBJ2-1, with 14 bases matching TRBD2. The CDR3 runs to 15 residues. Looked up from germline, CDR1 is SQVTM and CDR2 is ANQGSEA. The V gene end was trimmed by 6 bases and the J gene end by 3 bases; junction bases not matched to a gene: 4. The CDR3 DNA sequence: TGCAGCGTCTACGGACTAGCGGGAGGCTACAATGAGCAGTTCTTC. It encodes CSVYGLAGGYNEQFF.

CDR3 in amino acids: CSARDSRQGRTEAFF. CDR3 nucleotide sequence: TGCAGTGCTAGAGATTCAAGACAGGGAAGGACTGAAGCTTTCTTT. The chain joins TRBV20-1 to TRBJ1-1, with 7 bases identical to TRBD1. Trimming cost V 0 bases and J 5 bases; bases outside gene matches: 9. The CDR3 is 15 residues long. From germline, CDR1 is DFQATT and CDR2 SNEGSKA (reference sequence).

This clonotype has at least ten counts. CDR3 sequence (DNA): TGTGCCAGCAGTACGGGACTAGCGGGAAACTCCTACAATGAGCAGTTCTTC. It yields the protein CASSTGLAGNSYNEQFF. J is TRBJ2-1 and V is TRBV28, with 13 bases identical to TRBD2. V shed 5 bases and J 0 bases; nucleotides not matched to a gene: 4. Germline lookup yields CDR1 MDHEN and CDR2 SYDVKM. The CDR3 covers 17 residues.

This clonotype was seen ten or more times. CDR3 region: CASSPDRGIYGYTF. The CDR3 DNA follows: TGTGCCAGCAGTCCGGACAGGGGCATCTATGGCTACACCTTC. The genes are TRBV2 and TRBJ1-2; 9 bases are a match to TRBD1. The ends lost 5 bases at V and 4 bases at J; junction bases unmatched: 5. CDR3 length: 14 amino acids. CDR1 and CDR2 from the germline V gene are SNHLY and FYNNEI.

This clonotype was found many times. One junction end does not reproduce the germline sequence, and a read error may be involved. The chain uses TRBV5-1 and TRBJ2-5; TRBD1 aligns across 10 bases. The CDR3 sequence is 14 residues long. Germline CDR1 reads SGHRS; CDR2 reads YFSETQ. CDR3 sequence (DNA): TGTGCCAGCAGCTTGGGGACAGGGGAAGAGACCCAGTACTTC. As protein: CASSLGTGEETQYF.

V gene TRBV20-1 combines with J gene TRBJ2-3; TRBD2 matches 12 bases. There are 15 residues in the CDR3. Germline lookup yields CDR1 DFQATT and CDR2 SNEGSKA (reference sequence). Trimming cost V 5 bases and J 0 bases; bases outside gene matches: 3. The CDR3 region has the DNA TGCAGTGCTGCTACTAGCGGGGGGAGCACAGATACGCAGTATTTT. It is translated as CSAATSGGSTDTQYF.

This clonotype was found many times. The V gene is TRBV20-1, the J gene TRBJ2-7, with D tentatively TRBD2 (6 bases). The germline CDR1 and CDR2 sequences are DFQATT and SNEGSKA (reference sequence). V was clipped by 5 bases and J by 0 bases, with 14 bases between them. This CDR3 spans 14 amino acids. The CDR3 sequence is CSAFGLQNSYEQYF. For the CDR3, the DNA is TGCAGTGCTTTTGGACTACAAAACTCCTACGAGCAGTACTTC.